This entry lists 18 T cell receptor beta chains sequenced from one sample in a study of response to subunit inactivated influenza vaccine. TCRdb ran MiXCR on the RT-PCR reads and lists one entry per CDR3 protein. The data hold around 190,000 distinct CDR3 sequences, with roughly 14% observed a single time. The source material was CD8+ T cells sorted from PBMCs, sampled 5 days after vaccination. These receptors originate from a man in his fifties or sixties who received an inactivated influenza vaccine.

In this sample, this clonotype turned up a few times. CDR3 loop: CATSDSGTGNGYTF. CDR3 DNA sequence: TGTGCCACCAGTGATTCCGGGACAGGGAATGGCTACACCTTC. The chain links TRBV24-1 to TRBJ1-2, with 9 bases matching TRBD1. The V gene's germline CDR1 is KGHDR and CDR2 SFDVKD. The CDR3 has 14 amino acids. V lost 2 bases to trimming and J lost 6 bases; unmatched junction nucleotides: 3.

The chain is built from TRBV6-2 or TRBV6-3 and TRBJ2-1; possibly TRBD1 for D (6 bases). Trimming stripped 10 bases from V and 3 bases from J, with 10 bases between. CDR1 and CDR2 (germline): MNHEY, SVGEGT. The CDR3 is 12 residues long. The CDR3 DNA sequence: TGTGCCACCCAGGACAGCTACAATGAGCAGTTCTTC. Protein sequence: CATQDSYNEQFF.

The chain joins TRBV7-3 to TRBJ2-1; tentatively, D is TRBD2 (5 bases). V dropped 5 bases and J dropped 1 base, with 18 bases sitting between them. The CDR3 runs to 17 residues. Germline CDR1 SGHTA, CDR2 FQGTGA. CDR3 sequence (DNA): TGTGCCAGCAGCGAAGGCCCCCGGGAAGGGTCCTACAATGAGCAGTTCTTC. Protein: CASSEGPREGSYNEQFF. The whole variable domain, remainder taken from reference TRBV7-3 and TRBJ2-1, is GAGVSQTPSNKVTEKGKYVELRCDPISGHTALYWYRQSLGQGPEFLIYFQGTGAADDSGLPNDRFFAVRPEGSVSTLKIQRTERGDSAVYLCASSEGPREGSYNEQFFGPGTRLTVL.

The CDR3 loop is CASSRGYQETQYF. The CDR3 DNA reads TGTGCCAGCAGCCGAGGGTACCAAGAGACCCAGTACTTC. The chain carries TRBV7-9 and TRBJ2-5, with D possibly matching TRBD2 (5 bases). Germline V gene lookup returns CDR1 SEHNR and CDR2 FQNEAQ (reference sequence). Trimming shortened V by 5 bases and J by 0 bases, and 7 bases separated the two germline ends. The CDR3 is 13 amino acids.

The chain couples TRBV6-1 to TRBJ1-5; 12 positions match TRBD1. CDR1 and CDR2 (germline): MNHNS, SASEGT. This CDR3 is built from 15 residues. The ends lost 5 bases at V and 6 bases at J; junction bases unmatched: 5. CDR3 sequence reads: CASSPGTGGGQPQHF. The CDR3 DNA is TGTGCCAGCAGTCCCGGGACAGGGGGCGGTCAGCCCCAGCATTTT.

As to this clonotype: The junction departs from germline at one end; a sequencing error may be responsible. The V gene is TRBV6-1, the J gene TRBJ2-2, with D possibly matching TRBD2 (5 bases). Germline V CDR1 and CDR2: MNHNS, SASEGT. The CDR3 loop spans 14 amino acids. CDR3 bases: TGTGCCAGCGGTGAGGGTATAGGCACCGGGGAGCTGTTTTTT. It codes for CASGEGIGTGELFF.

This clonotype was counted once. The rearrangement uses TRBV3-1 and TRBJ2-5; 13 bases align to TRBD2. The V segment lost 7 bases and the J segment 0 bases; nucleotides outside the gene matches: 2. In germline, CDR1 is LGHDT, CDR2 YNNKEL (reference sequence). The CDR3 has 15 amino acids. In nucleotides, the CDR3 is TGTGCCAGCAAGGGACTAGCGGGAAACCAAGAGACCCAGTACTTC. This encodes CASKGLAGNQETQYF.

The CDR3 loop is CARTKDYKGTSGDTDTQYF. The DNA of the CDR3 is TGTGCCCGCACCAAAGACTACAAAGGGACTAGCGGGGACACAGATACGCAGTATTTT. V and J are TRBV28 and TRBJ2-3; 13 bases are a match to TRBD2. Germline CDR1 reads MDHEN; CDR2 reads SYDVKM. The junction had 19 bases not matched to a gene; V was cut back by 11 bases and J by 2 bases. CDR3 length equals 19 residues.

This clonotype was detected only a few times. This chain links TRBV7-6 with TRBJ2-7; D might be TRBD1 or TRBD2, each matching 6 bases. CDR3 length: 14 residues. The V gene lost 5 bases and the J gene lost 2 bases, with 13 bases spanning the gap. Germline CDR1 and CDR2: SGHVS and FNYEAQ. This CDR3 reads CASSPLGGTYEQYF. The CDR3 region has the DNA TGTGCCAGCAGCCCACTCGGGGGCACCTACGAGCAGTACTTC.

The sample holds a few counts of this clonotype. The V gene is TRBV19, the J gene TRBJ1-1, with D possibly being TRBD1 (5 bases). The germline gives CDR1 LNHDA, CDR2 SQIVND (reference sequence). V was trimmed by 2 bases and J by 4 bases, leaving 8 bases between them. CDR3 length equals 13 residues. Here the CDR3 reads CASSITGRTEAFF. The CDR3 DNA follows: TGTGCCAGTAGTATAACAGGACGCACTGAAGCTTTCTTT.

The rearrangement links TRBV4-1 to TRBJ1-1, with a weak D call TRBD1 (5 bases). CDR1 and CDR2 (germline): MGHRA, YSYEKL. V was trimmed by 1 base and J by 2 bases, leaving 8 bases between them. The CDR3 runs 14 residues. In nucleotides, the CDR3 is TGCGCCAGCAGCCAAGTTGGGGACAACACTGAAGCTTTCTTT. Its translation: CASSQVGDNTEAFF.

At least ten counts were recorded for this clonotype. V and J are TRBV20-1 and TRBJ2-1, with TRBD2 matching 8 bases. In germline, CDR1 is DFQATT, CDR2 SNEGSKA (reference sequence). This CDR3 has 16 residues. V shed 0 bases, J shed 8 bases, and the junction held 12 bases outside the gene matches. The CDR3 bases are TGCAGTGCTAGAGACCCTTTAGCGGGAAGGGATGATGAGCAGTTCTTC. This translates into CSARDPLAGRDDEQFF.

The chain employs TRBV20-1 and TRBJ2-7; D is perhaps TRBD1 or TRBD2 (6 bases each). The germline CDR1 and CDR2 sequences are DFQATT and SNEGSKA (reference sequence). Trimming cost V 0 bases and J 4 bases, with 16 bases left between them. CDR3 size: 15 residues. The CDR3 bases are TGCAGTGCTAGAGATGGTTGGGGGGCGATTTACGAGCAGTACTTC. Its translation: CSARDGWGAIYEQYF.

In this sample, this clonotype turned up many times. This chain joins TRBV4-2 and TRBJ2-2, with 7 nucleotides matching TRBD2. Germline assignment: CDR1 LGHNA and CDR2 YNFKEQ. The CDR3 extends over 16 amino acids. V trimming: 1 base; J trimming: 4 bases; junction bases outside the gene matches: 6. CDR3 bases: TGTGCCAGCAGCCAAGCCCAGCGGGACTCCACCGGGGAGCTGTTTTTT. This translates into CASSQAQRDSTGELFF.

Many counts were recorded for this clonotype. The rearrangement joins TRBV4-3 to TRBJ2-1; TRBD2 agrees at 12 bases. The CDR3 consists of 15 residues. The junction had 6 bases not matched to a gene; V was cut back by 7 bases and J by 5 bases. Germline V gene data show CDR1 as LGHNA and CDR2 as YSLEER. In DNA, the CDR3 is TGCGCCAGCACCTCAGGACTAGCGGGGAACAATGAGCAGTTCTTC. Its protein is CASTSGLAGNNEQFF.

This clonotype was counted between two and nine times. J is TRBJ2-3 and V is TRBV5-1, with D unresolved. Per germline, CDR1 SGHRS and CDR2 YFSETQ. The CDR3 covers 14 residues. With 3 bases removed from V and 2 bases from J, the gap between germline ends came to 10 bases. The CDR3 DNA follows: TGCGCCAGCAGCTCCCGGACCGACACAGATACGCAGTATTTT. This translates into CASSSRTDTDTQYF.

This clonotype was observed at least ten times. V usage is TRBV4-3 and J usage is TRBJ1-5; no firm D call. V lost 0 bases and J 1 base, leaving 7 bases between the germline ends. The germline V gene has CDR1 LGHNA and CDR2 YSLEER. The CDR3 extends over 15 amino acids. The CDR3 DNA reads TGCGCCAGCAGCCAAGAGTTATTAAGCAATCAGCCCCAGCATTTT. Translating gives CASSQELLSNQPQHF.

V and J are TRBV5-1 and TRBJ1-1; 7 nucleotides agree with TRBD1. This CDR3 contains 13 residues. Losses at the gene ends were 5 bases for V and 6 bases for J; bases not matched to a gene: 7. The germline gives CDR1 SGHRS, CDR2 YFSETQ. The CDR3 bases are TGCGCCAGCAGTCCCACAGGGGTATCTGAAGCTTTCTTT. This gives the protein CASSPTGVSEAFF.